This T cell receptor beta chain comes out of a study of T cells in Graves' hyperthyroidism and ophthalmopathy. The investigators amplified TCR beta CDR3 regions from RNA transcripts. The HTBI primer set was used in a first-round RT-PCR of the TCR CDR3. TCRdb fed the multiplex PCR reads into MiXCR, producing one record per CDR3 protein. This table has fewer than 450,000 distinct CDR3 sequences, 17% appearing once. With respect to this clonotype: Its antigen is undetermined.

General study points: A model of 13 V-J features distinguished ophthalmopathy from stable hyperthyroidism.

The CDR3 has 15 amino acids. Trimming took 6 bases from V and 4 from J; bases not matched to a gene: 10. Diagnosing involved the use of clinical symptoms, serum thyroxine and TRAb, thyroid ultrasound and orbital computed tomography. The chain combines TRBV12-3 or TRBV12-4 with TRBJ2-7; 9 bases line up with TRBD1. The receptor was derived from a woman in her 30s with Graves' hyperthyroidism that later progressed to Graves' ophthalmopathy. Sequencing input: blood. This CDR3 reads CASSPGTGRAYEQYF. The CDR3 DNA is TGTGCCAGCAGCCCCGGGACAGGGAGGGCATACGAGCAGTACTTC.